A selection of T cell receptor beta chains follows, all from one sample in a study of neoadjuvant anti-PD-1 for oral cavity cancer. Method: immunoSEQ multiplex PCR; TCRdb's copy keeps in-frame clones and lacks some. The sample yields about 6,900 clones, roughly 69% seen once. Material: PBMCs, obtained before nivolumab (anti-PD-1) treatment. Source of these receptors: a person aged 40 to 85 with oral cavity squamous cell carcinoma. The CDR3 runs from the conserved cysteine through the conserved F or W. Each record gives: V gene, D gene, clone size, J gene, CDR3 protein, CDR3 DNA. The D gene is left open where the match is weak. The listing skips clone size in some rows; elsewhere it reads once, few, many or a size class.

V gene: TRBV6-6; D gene: -; clone size: -; J gene: TRBJ2-7; CDR3 protein: CASSSAYEQYF; CDR3 DNA: TGTGCCAGCAGTTCGGCGTACGAGCAGTACTTC
V gene: TRBV7-2; D gene: -; clone size: -; J gene: TRBJ1-5; CDR3 protein: CASSLGGIQPQHF; CDR3 DNA: TGTGCCAGCAGCTTAGGGGGGATTCAGCCCCAGCATTTT
V gene: TRBV19; D gene: -; clone size: -; J gene: TRBJ1-4; CDR3 protein: CASSISTGTNEKLFF; CDR3 DNA: TGTGCCAGTAGTATTTCGACAGGAACTAATGAAAAACTGTTTTTT
V gene: TRBV9; D gene: -; clone size: few; J gene: TRBJ1-4; CDR3 protein: CASSVAPRVDEKLFF; CDR3 DNA: TGTGCCAGCAGCGTAGCTCCCAGGGTAGATGAAAAACTGTTTTTT
V gene: TRBV7-9; D gene: TRBD1; clone size: -; J gene: TRBJ2-5; CDR3 protein: CASSLRQGAQETQYF; CDR3 DNA: TGTGCCAGCAGCCTCAGACAGGGAGCCCAAGAGACCCAGTACTTC
V gene: TRBV7-2; D gene: TRBD1; clone size: -; J gene: TRBJ1-1; CDR3 protein: CASSLGQGVLNTEAFF; CDR3 DNA: TGTGCCAGCAGCTTAGGTCAGGGGGTCTTGAACACTGAAGCTTTCTTT
V gene: TRBV6-6; D gene: TRBD1; clone size: -; J gene: TRBJ1-2; CDR3 protein: CASSPWDRGDYGYTF; CDR3 DNA: TGTGCCAGCAGTCCCTGGGACAGGGGCGATTATGGCTACACCTTC
V gene: TRBV29-1; D gene: TRBD2; clone size: -; J gene: TRBJ2-5; CDR3 protein: CSVDGGVGETQYF; CDR3 DNA: TGCAGCGTTGACGGGGGGGTCGGGGAGACCCAGTACTTC
V gene: TRBV7-6; D gene: TRBD1; clone size: -; J gene: TRBJ2-5; CDR3 protein: CASGFPKQGGTEETQYF; CDR3 DNA: TGTGCCAGCGGGTTCCCCAAACAGGGGGGCACTGAAGAGACCCAGTACTTC
V gene: TRBV29-1; D gene: TRBD1; clone size: -; J gene: TRBJ2-7; CDR3 protein: CSAHRDSPYEQYF; CDR3 DNA: TGCAGCGCCCACCGGGACAGTCCTTACGAGCAGTACTTC
V gene: TRBV5-8; D gene: -; clone size: once; J gene: TRBJ2-3; CDR3 protein: CASSLISGTSSTDTQYF; CDR3 DNA: TGTGCCAGCAGCTTGATCTCGGGGACTTCTAGCACAGATACGCAGTATTTT
V gene: TRBV7-7; D gene: -; clone size: -; J gene: TRBJ2-5; CDR3 protein: CASSEGLQETQYF; CDR3 DNA: TGTGCCAGCAGCGAAGGGTTGCAAGAGACCCAGTACTTC
V gene: TRBV7-9; D gene: TRBD2; clone size: -; J gene: TRBJ2-5; CDR3 protein: CASSPRTSGGARETQYF; CDR3 DNA: TGTGCCAGCAGTCCTCGGACTAGCGGGGGGGCTCGAGAGACCCAGTACTTC
V gene: TRBV10-2; D gene: TRBD1; clone size: -; J gene: TRBJ1-1; CDR3 protein: CASSENLETGDAFF; CDR3 DNA: TGCGCCAGCAGTGAGAACTTGGAGACAGGGGACGCTTTCTTT
V gene: TRBV6-6; D gene: -; clone size: -; J gene: TRBJ1-2; CDR3 protein: CASNGGDYGYTF; CDR3 DNA: TGTGCCAGCAATGGGGGCGACTATGGCTACACCTTC
V gene: TRBV6-1; D gene: -; clone size: few; J gene: TRBJ1-6; CDR3 protein: CASSVGRTGNSPLHF; CDR3 DNA: TGTGCCAGCAGTGTAGGCAGGACGGGGAATTCACCCCTCCACTTT
V gene: TRBV14; D gene: -; clone size: -; J gene: TRBJ2-7; CDR3 protein: CASSQAVGPYEQYF; CDR3 DNA: TGTGCCAGCAGCCAAGCGGTCGGACCATACGAGCAGTACTTC
V gene: TRBV4-3; D gene: -; clone size: -; J gene: TRBJ2-7; CDR3 protein: CASSQGRGEQYF; CDR3 DNA: TGCGCCAGCAGCCAAGGAAGGGGCGAGCAGTACTTC
V gene: TRBV4-3; D gene: TRBD1; clone size: -; J gene: TRBJ2-1; CDR3 protein: CASSQYTGQGNEQFF; CDR3 DNA: TGCGCCAGCAGCCAGTATACGGGACAGGGTAATGAGCAGTTCTTC
V gene: TRBV2; D gene: -; clone size: -; J gene: TRBJ1-4; CDR3 protein: CASSAGGVSNEKLFF; CDR3 DNA: TGTGCCAGCAGTGCCGGTGGGGTGTCTAATGAAAAACTGTTTTTT
V gene: TRBV4-3; D gene: -; clone size: -; J gene: TRBJ1-4; CDR3 protein: CASSRQVIWSPNEKLFF; CDR3 DNA: TGCGCCAGCAGCCGGCAGGTCATCTGGAGCCCTAATGAAAAACTGTTTTTT
V gene: TRBV29-1; D gene: -; clone size: -; J gene: TRBJ1-1; CDR3 protein: CSVGGTEAFF; CDR3 DNA: TGCAGCGTTGGGGGCACTGAAGCTTTCTTT
V gene: TRBV19; D gene: TRBD1; clone size: -; J gene: TRBJ1-6; CDR3 protein: CASSTDRVSPLHF; CDR3 DNA: TGTGCCAGTAGTACGGACAGGGTTTCACCCCTCCACTTT
V gene: TRBV10-3; D gene: -; clone size: -; J gene: TRBJ1-3; CDR3 protein: CAISEDGGEDGNTIYF; CDR3 DNA: TGTGCCATCAGTGAGGATGGAGGGGAAGATGGAAACACCATATATTTT
V gene: TRBV5-1; D gene: -; clone size: -; J gene: TRBJ2-1; CDR3 protein: CASSSGGGSYNEQFF; CDR3 DNA: TGCGCCAGCAGCTCCGGAGGGGGCTCCTACAATGAGCAGTTCTTC
V gene: TRBV5-4; D gene: TRBD2; clone size: -; J gene: TRBJ2-3; CDR3 protein: CASSLAGTSGGYTDTQYF; CDR3 DNA: TGTGCCAGCAGCTTGGCCGGGACTAGCGGGGGTTACACAGATACGCAGTATTTT
V gene: TRBV7-9; D gene: -; clone size: -; J gene: TRBJ1-1; CDR3 protein: CASSLGGKIAEAFF; CDR3 DNA: TGTGCCAGCAGCTTAGGAGGGAAGATCGCTGAAGCTTTCTTT
V gene: TRBV19; D gene: TRBD1; clone size: -; J gene: TRBJ2-5; CDR3 protein: CASSIEDRGWETQYF; CDR3 DNA: TGTGCCAGTAGTATAGAGGACAGGGGCTGGGAGACCCAGTACTTC
V gene: TRBV7-3; D gene: -; clone size: once; J gene: TRBJ2-1; CDR3 protein: CASSSASTNEQFF; CDR3 DNA: TGTGCCAGCAGCTCCGCTAGCACCAATGAGCAGTTCTTC
V gene: TRBV5-1; D gene: -; clone size: -; J gene: TRBJ2-3; CDR3 protein: CASSLGGTSTDTQYF; CDR3 DNA: TGCGCCAGCAGCTTGGGAGGCACAAGCACAGATACGCAGTATTTT
V gene: TRBV6-5; D gene: -; clone size: once; J gene: TRBJ1-1; CDR3 protein: CASSYSSGRTEAFF; CDR3 DNA: TGTGCCAGCAGTTACTCTTCCGGGAGAACTGAAGCTTTCTTT
V gene: TRBV6-5; D gene: TRBD1; clone size: -; J gene: TRBJ1-5; CDR3 protein: CASSYRGPNQPQHF; CDR3 DNA: TGTGCCAGCAGTTACAGGGGGCCCAATCAGCCCCAGCATTTT
V gene: TRBV19; D gene: TRBD1; clone size: -; J gene: TRBJ2-2; CDR3 protein: CASSTLRGRNGELFF; CDR3 DNA: TGTGCCAGTAGTACCCTCAGGGGGCGGAACGGGGAGCTGTTTTTT
V gene: TRBV4-3; D gene: TRBD1; clone size: few; J gene: TRBJ1-2; CDR3 protein: CASSQGIGTGGSNGYTF; CDR3 DNA: TGCGCCAGCAGCCAAGGGATTGGGACAGGCGGGAGCAATGGCTACACCTTC
V gene: TRBV18; D gene: -; clone size: -; J gene: TRBJ1-5; CDR3 protein: CASSLDSNQPQHF; CDR3 DNA: TGTGCCAGCTCACTGGATAGCAATCAGCCCCAGCATTTT
V gene: TRBV15; D gene: TRBD1; clone size: -; J gene: TRBJ1-5; CDR3 protein: CATSSTGTGIWGNQPQHF; CDR3 DNA: TGTGCCACCAGCAGTACCGGGACAGGGATTTGGGGCAATCAGCCCCAGCATTTT
V gene: TRBV19; D gene: -; clone size: -; J gene: TRBJ1-5; CDR3 protein: CASSMSAVNQPQHF; CDR3 DNA: TGTGCCAGTAGTATGTCTGCAGTAAATCAGCCCCAGCATTTT
V gene: TRBV9; D gene: TRBD2; clone size: -; J gene: TRBJ2-2; CDR3 protein: CASSALGGENTGELFF; CDR3 DNA: TGTGCCAGCAGCGCTCTTGGGGGGGAGAACACCGGGGAGCTGTTTTTT
V gene: TRBV5-4; D gene: TRBD2; clone size: -; J gene: TRBJ2-7; CDR3 protein: CASNTGGSSGSYEQYF; CDR3 DNA: TGTGCCAGCAACACCGGCGGGAGTAGCGGATCCTACGAGCAGTACTTC
V gene: TRBV2; D gene: TRBD1; clone size: -; J gene: TRBJ1-2; CDR3 protein: CASSVGQGASGYTF; CDR3 DNA: TGTGCCAGCAGTGTGGGGCAGGGGGCGTCCGGCTACACCTTC
V gene: TRBV7-2; D gene: -; clone size: -; J gene: TRBJ1-2; CDR3 protein: CASSLGAANYGYTF; CDR3 DNA: TGTGCCAGCAGCTTGGGGGCAGCTAACTATGGCTACACCTTC
V gene: TRBV6-5; D gene: -; clone size: once; J gene: TRBJ1-6; CDR3 protein: CASSRSAYNSPLHF; CDR3 DNA: TGTGCCAGCAGTAGGTCAGCGTATAATTCACCCCTCCACTTT
V gene: TRBV7-9; D gene: -; clone size: -; J gene: TRBJ2-2; CDR3 protein: CASSPVLGRNTGELFF; CDR3 DNA: TGTGCCAGCAGCCCCGTACTCGGAAGAAACACCGGGGAGCTGTTTTTT
V gene: TRBV7-6; D gene: TRBD1; clone size: few; J gene: TRBJ1-4; CDR3 protein: CASRLSRTGDEKLFF; CDR3 DNA: TGTGCCAGCAGACTTAGTAGGACAGGGGATGAAAAACTGTTTTTT
V gene: TRBV11-2; D gene: -; clone size: -; J gene: TRBJ2-3; CDR3 protein: CASSPSGGSGTDTQYF; CDR3 DNA: TGTGCCAGCAGCCCCTCGGGGGGCTCGGGCACAGATACGCAGTATTTT
V gene: TRBV4-1; D gene: TRBD2; clone size: -; J gene: TRBJ2-5; CDR3 protein: CASSQGLAGAMTQYF; CDR3 DNA: TGCGCCAGCAGCCAAGGACTAGCCGGGGCAATGACCCAGTACTTC